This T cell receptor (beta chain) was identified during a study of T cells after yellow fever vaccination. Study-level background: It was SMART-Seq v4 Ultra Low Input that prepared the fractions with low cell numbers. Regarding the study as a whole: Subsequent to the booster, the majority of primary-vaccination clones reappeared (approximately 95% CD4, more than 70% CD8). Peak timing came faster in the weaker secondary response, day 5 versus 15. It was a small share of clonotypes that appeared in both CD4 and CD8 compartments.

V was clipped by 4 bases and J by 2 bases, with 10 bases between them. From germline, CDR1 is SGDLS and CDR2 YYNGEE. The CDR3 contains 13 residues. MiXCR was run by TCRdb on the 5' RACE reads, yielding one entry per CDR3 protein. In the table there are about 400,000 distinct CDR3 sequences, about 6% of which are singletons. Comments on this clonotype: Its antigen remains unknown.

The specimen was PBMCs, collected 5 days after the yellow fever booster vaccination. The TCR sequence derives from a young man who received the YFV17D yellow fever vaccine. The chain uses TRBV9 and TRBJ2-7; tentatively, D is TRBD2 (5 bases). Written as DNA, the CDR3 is TGTGCCAGCAGCTCACGGGAAGCCTACGAGCAGTACTTC. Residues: CASSSREAYEQYF.